These 23 T cell receptor beta chains came from one sample sequenced in a study of metastatic and nonmetastatic thyroid tumors. Treatment of any kind had been given to no patient before thyroid surgery. MiXCR reprocessed the PCR reads for TCRdb. Of 4,500 to 5,500 clones listed, approximately 22% are singletons. The specimen sequenced was tumor tissue. Every receptor here comes from a male donor with papillary thyroid cancer or a benign thyroid nodule (not recorded which). Some clones in this sample may be carry-over from other donors' samples.

This chain uses TRBV9 with TRBJ2-5, with 11 bases matching TRBD2. Germline V gives CDR1 SGDLS, CDR2 YYNGEE. Trimming removed 2 bases from V and 3 bases from J; junction bases left unmatched: 0. CDR3 length equals 14 residues. The CDR3 protein is CASSVTSGEETQYF. The CDR3 DNA reads TGTGCCAGCAGCGTGACTAGCGGGGAAGAGACCCAGTACTTC.

This clone is medium-sized by share. The V gene is TRBV7-8, the J gene TRBJ2-5, with a tentative D call TRBD2 (6 bases). The CDR3 is 16 residues long. V was clipped by 5 bases and J by 4 bases, with 20 bases between them. Germline V gene sequence: CDR1 SGHVS, CDR2 FQNEAQ. In DNA, the CDR3 is TGTGCCAGCAGCGCCGGCACTAGCTTCGGGGGAGAGACCCAGTACTTC. Translation gives CASSAGTSFGGETQYF.

This clone was counted at least ten times. The chain carries TRBV9 and TRBJ1-1; 8 nucleotides line up with TRBD1. The V segment lost 4 bases and the J segment 3 bases; nucleotides outside the gene matches: 5. Germline values: CDR1 SGDLS, CDR2 YYNGEE. The CDR3 totals 14 residues. CDR3 sequence (DNA): TGTGCCAGCAGCCCCGGGACAGGTTACACTGAAGCTTTCTTT. It encodes CASSPGTGYTEAFF.

This clone was seen a single time. Given a much more abundant clone one base away, this may be a read error. V and J are TRBV7-6 and TRBJ2-1; 7 bases fit TRBD1. After removal of 5 bases from V and 7 bases from J, the junction contained 8 bases not matched to a gene. CDR1 and CDR2 from the germline V gene are SGHVS and FNYEAQ. The CDR3 spans 14 residues. Written as DNA, the CDR3 is TGTGCCAGCAGCCCCACCACAGGGGAAAATGAGCAGTTCTTC. As protein: CASSPTTGENEQFF.

Sample share makes this clone large. The rearrangement uses TRBV7-2 and TRBJ2-2; 9 bases are shared with TRBD2. J was trimmed by 6 bases and V by 2 bases; bases with no gene match: 10. The CDR3 extends over 17 amino acids. In germline, CDR1 is SGHTA, CDR2 FQGNSA. CDR3 sequence: CASSLTGTSRDSGELFF. DNA of the CDR3: TGTGCCAGCAGCTTAACCGGGACTAGCCGAGACTCCGGGGAGCTGTTTTTT.

The chain employs TRBV27 and TRBJ2-5, with TRBD2 matching over 12 bases. The V segment lost 6 bases and the J segment 5 bases; nucleotides outside the gene matches: 4. CDR3 size: 14 residues. In germline, CDR1 is MNHEY, CDR2 SMNVEV (reference sequence). The CDR3 nucleotides are TGTGCCAGCAGACTGGGACTAGCGGGTGAGACCCAGTACTTC. Translation gives CASRLGLAGETQYF.

This clone was detected only once. CDR3 DNA: TGTGCCATCAGCCGTAAGACAGTAAGACAGGGAAGTCCCGGGGAGCTGTTTTTT. Translation: CAISRKTVRQGSPGELFF. The V gene is TRBV10-3, the J gene TRBJ2-2; 7 bases are shared with TRBD1. The CDR3 runs 18 residues. Germline V gene data show CDR1 as ENHRY and CDR2 as SYGVKD. The ends lost 6 bases at V and 6 bases at J; junction bases unmatched: 19.

The CDR3 bases are TGTGCCAGCAGTGAATCGCGTACAGGGGGCGGGCAGCCCCAGCATTTT. Protein: CASSESRTGGGQPQHF. The chain has TRBV2 and TRBJ1-5, with 9 bases fitting TRBD1. Unmatched junction bases numbered 9, after V lost 2 bases and J lost 7 bases. In germline, CDR1 is SNHLY, CDR2 FYNNEI. The CDR3 is 16 residues long.

This clone showed up many times. The V and J genes are TRBV19 and TRBJ2-2; 9 bases map to TRBD2. There are 17 residues in the CDR3. The trim removed 0 bases at V and 5 bases at J, leaving 7 bases unmatched. Germline V gives CDR1 LNHDA, CDR2 SQIVND (reference sequence). This chain's CDR3 is CASSIDAAGGGTGELFF. CDR3 nucleotides: TGTGCCAGTAGTATAGATGCGGCGGGAGGGGGTACCGGGGAGCTGTTTTTT.

This chain links TRBV12-3 or TRBV12-4 with TRBJ1-2; D remains unclear. Trimming removed 3 bases at V and 2 bases at J, with 7 bases between. The CDR3 has 13 amino acids. CDR3 region: CASSFSGNYGYTF. The CDR3 nucleotides are TGTGCCAGCAGTTTCTCGGGAAACTATGGCTACACCTTC.

This clone occurred a few times. The rearrangement joins TRBV28 to TRBJ2-7, with a weak D call TRBD1 (6 bases). Germline lookup yields CDR1 MDHEN and CDR2 SYDVKM. Trimming pared 6 bases from V and 0 bases from J, leaving 15 bases between. The CDR3 contains 15 residues. The CDR3 DNA sequence: TGTGCCAGCAGGCCTGACAGGTCCTACTCCTACGAGCAGTACTTC. This translates into CASRPDRSYSYEQYF.

The chain employs TRBV6-1 and TRBJ1-2; D is unresolved. CDR1 is MNHNS, CDR2 SASEGT, per germline. V lost 1 base to trimming and J lost 1 base, with 7 bases between them. There are 14 residues in the CDR3. The CDR3 DNA reads as TGTGCCAGCAGTGAAGTTACTGATAACTATGGCTACACCTTC. It yields the protein CASSEVTDNYGYTF.

The rearrangement links TRBV5-1 to TRBJ2-2; D is uncertain. Trimming shortened V by 7 bases and J by 1 base, and 11 bases separated the two germline ends. The germline CDR1 and CDR2 sequences are SGHRS and YFSETQ. This CDR3 is built from 14 residues. The CDR3 DNA reads as TGCGCCAGCCGACTTCACGAGAACACCGGGGAGCTGTTTTTT. Translating gives CASRLHENTGELFF.

This clone was detected a few times. The chain carries TRBV10-3 and TRBJ1-1, with a possible D match to TRBD1 (5 bases). CDR3 length equals 16 residues. Trimming stripped 3 bases from V and 2 bases from J, with 16 bases between. Per the germline V gene, CDR1 is ENHRY and CDR2 is SYGVKD. Here the CDR3 reads CAISDPLGRANTEAFF. In nucleotides, the CDR3 is TGTGCCATCAGTGATCCCCTGGGCAGGGCTAACACTGAAGCTTTCTTT.

The table lists this clone with many counts. This chain's CDR3 is CASSQESVADQPQHF. DNA for the CDR3: TGTGCCAGCAGCCAAGAGTCGGTTGCCGATCAGCCCCAGCATTTT. The genes are TRBV4-2 and TRBJ1-5; no clear D. There are 15 residues in the CDR3. The germline V gene encodes CDR1 LGHNA and CDR2 YNFKEQ. V was clipped by 0 bases and J by 5 bases, with 11 bases between them.

This clone was seen more than once but under ten times. The chain recombines TRBV20-1 with TRBJ2-6; D possibly uses TRBD1 or TRBD2 (5 bases each). The CDR3 contains 14 residues. V was cut by 4 bases and J by 0 bases, with 7 bases left in between. Germline CDR1 reads DFQATT; CDR2 reads SNEGSKA (reference sequence). CDR3 amino acids: CSAKGPSGANVLTF. In DNA, the CDR3 is TGCAGTGCTAAGGGACCCTCTGGGGCCAACGTCCTGACTTTC.

As for this clone: It may be a read error: a sequence one base away is much more abundant. Distinct nucleotide sequences in the sample also encode this CDR3. This chain uses TRBV20-1 with TRBJ1-5; 8 positions agree with TRBD1. CDR1 is DFQATT, CDR2 SNEGSKA, per germline (reference sequence). This CDR3 is 14 amino acids long. The CDR3 DNA reads as TGCAGTGCTCATCCGGGACAGGTTAATCAGCCGCAGCATTTT. Encoded protein: CSAHPGQVNQPQHF.

This clone has a count of ten or more. This chain joins TRBV30 and TRBJ2-7, with 9 bases matching TRBD1. This CDR3 has 13 residues. Losses at the gene ends were 7 bases for V and 2 bases for J; bases not matched to a gene: 6. Germline V gene lookup returns CDR1 GTSNPN and CDR2 SVGIG (reference sequence). DNA for the CDR3: TGTGCCTCTGCGGGACAGGGTACCTACGAGCAGTACTTC. Translation gives CASAGQGTYEQYF.

The chain couples TRBV10-3 to TRBJ2-2; weak D call: TRBD1 (6 bases). The CDR3 runs to 15 residues. V dropped 5 bases and J dropped 4 bases, with 14 bases sitting between them. Looked up from germline, CDR1 is ENHRY and CDR2 is SYGVKD. The CDR3 DNA reads TGTGCCATCAGTTCCTCGACAGGTGCCACCGGGGAGCTGTTTTTT. This sequence encodes CAISSSTGATGELFF.

The sample holds a few counts of this clone. V and J are TRBV12-3 or TRBV12-4 and TRBJ1-4; 8 bases line up with TRBD1. The trim removed 4 bases at V and 3 bases at J, leaving 1 base unmatched. The CDR3 totals 14 residues. The CDR3, as DNA: TGTGCCAGCAGTTGGACAGGGTCTAATGAAAAACTGTTTTTT. Translation: CASSWTGSNEKLFF.

In its sample, this clone was seen once. Possible read error: a much larger clone is one base away. J is TRBJ1-1 and V is TRBV5-1; D is unclear. Between the trimmed V and J ends, which lost 1 base and 5 bases, there was a span of 6 bases. The CDR3 extends over 12 amino acids. The germline gives CDR1 SGHRS, CDR2 YFSETQ. CDR3 bases: TGCGCCAGCAGCTTGTCGAAAACTGAAGCTTTCTTT. Protein sequence: CASSLSKTEAFF.

V usage is TRBV18 and J usage is TRBJ1-6, with 7 bases that match TRBD1. Germline V gene lookup returns CDR1 KGHSH and CDR2 LQKENI. The CDR3 sequence is 14 residues long. Losses at the gene ends were 5 bases for V and 5 bases for J; bases not matched to a gene: 3. The DNA of the CDR3 is TGTGCCAGCTCATCTGGACAGGATAATTCACCCCTCCACTTT. Translating it yields CASSSGQDNSPLHF.

By proportion, this clone is medium-sized. The chain is built from TRBV12-3 or TRBV12-4 and TRBJ1-5; no reliable D call. This CDR3 region has 13 residues. V lost 3 bases and J lost 4, with 7 bases in between. The CDR3 sequence is CASSFSNNQPQHF. The CDR3 bases are TGTGCCAGCAGTTTCTCCAATAATCAGCCCCAGCATTTT.